This T cell receptor beta chain was sequenced for a study of cytomegalovirus exposure and HLA in healthy donors. General study points: Sequencing depth across donors, presence/absence analyses assumed, was roughly uniform. Later examination showed HLA-associated TCR beta chains had greater clonal expansion than equally common others.

PCR amplification relied on 60 Vbeta primers (plus 13 Jbeta primers). Generated by immunoSEQ multiplex PCR, the TCRdb table keeps only in-frame clones and is missing some. The profile shows 90,000 or so clones, approximately 80% of them singletons. This CDR3 is built from 15 residues. The V and J ends lost 0 bases and 4 bases respectively, with 13 bases between them. Germline CDR1 and CDR2: SGHRS and YFSETQ. On this clone: Its target is unknown.

This clonotype originated in a man aged 45-60 years in good health and CMV-seronegative. Sequenced: PBMCs. The chain has TRBV5-1 and TRBJ2-5; D is possibly TRBD1 (5 bases). CDR3 sequence reads: CASSLAARAGETQYF. CDR3 bases: TGCGCCAGCAGCTTGGCCGCCAGGGCTGGAGAGACCCAGTACTTC.